A selection of T cell receptor beta chains follows, all from one sample in a study of shared clonotypes between healthy human individuals. Sequencing used immunoSEQ multiplex PCR; TCRdb keeps in-frame clones, though not all of them. This table has 950,000 to 1,100,000 clones, about 74% appearing once. The specimen was memory CD4+ T cells sorted from blood. These receptors were taken from a man younger than 35 in good health. The CDR3 runs from the conserved cysteine through the conserved F or W. D genes are given only for firm matches. Not every row has a clone size; where given, it reads once, few, many or a size class.

size,D,J,V,CDR3,DNA
.,TRBD1,TRBJ1-6,TRBV7-9,CASSRDRENSPLHF,TGTGCCAGCAGTCGGGACAGGGAAAATTCACCCCTCCACTTT
.,.,TRBJ2-2,TRBV6-5,CASSGENTGELFF,TGTGCCAGCTCCGGGGAGAACACCGGGGAGCTGTTTTTT
.,.,TRBJ2-7,TRBV6-6,CASSPDSTYEQYF,TGTGCCAGCAGTCCGGACTCCACCTACGAGCAGTACTTC
.,.,TRBJ2-5,TRBV9,CASSPRSGQETQYF,TGTGCCAGCAGCCCTCGGTCTGGGCAAGAGACCCAGTACTTC
.,.,TRBJ1-1,TRBV6-1,CASSEFPGSTEAFF,TGTGCCAGCAGTGAATTCCCCGGGTCAACTGAAGCTTTCTTT
many,.,TRBJ1-2,TRBV30,CAWSGTYGYTF,TGTGCCTGGAGTGGGACCTATGGCTACACCTTC
.,TRBD1,TRBJ1-6,TRBV12-5,CASSQGGVFNSPLHF,TGTGCTAGCTCCCAAGGGGGCGTATTTAATTCACCCCTCCACTTT
.,.,TRBJ1-2,TRBV6-1,CASSLDSDLGGYTF,TGTGCCAGCAGTCTAGACAGTGACCTAGGAGGCTACACCTTC
.,.,TRBJ2-1,TRBV30,CAWSAGLWQFF,TGTGCCTGGAGCGCAGGGCTTTGGCAGTTCTTC
.,.,TRBJ2-7,TRBV6-6,CASSYNWGNEQYF,TGTGCCAGCAGTTACAATTGGGGGAACGAGCAGTACTTC
.,TRBD1,TRBJ1-1,TRBV6-6,CASRRPGGGSEAFF,TGTGCCAGCAGGCGGCCAGGGGGTGGATCTGAAGCTTTCTTT
.,TRBD1,TRBJ1-6,TRBV2,CASLRVPGGNSPLHF,TGTGCCAGCCTACGGGTCCCAGGGGGTAATTCACCCCTCCACTTT
.,TRBD1,TRBJ1-4,TRBV28,CAILDRSNEKLFF,TGTGCCATTTTGGACAGGTCTAATGAAAAACTGTTTTTT
.,TRBD2,TRBJ2-5,TRBV2,CASSVGLAGQQETQYF,TGTGCCAGCAGCGTCGGACTAGCGGGGCAACAAGAGACCCAGTACTTC
.,TRBD2,TRBJ2-3,TRBV5-6,CASSTSSGGTDTQYF,TGTGCCAGCAGCACCTCTAGCGGGGGTACAGATACGCAGTATTTT
.,.,TRBJ1-2,TRBV18,CASSPGVNYGYTF,TGTGCCAGCTCACCAGGGGTGAACTATGGCTACACCTTC
few,TRBD2,TRBJ2-3,TRBV9,CASSVAAGSQNTQYF,TGTGCCAGCAGCGTAGCAGCGGGATCACAGAATACGCAGTATTTT
.,.,TRBJ2-7,TRBV5-1,CASSLAVMASGFDEQYF,TGCGCCAGCAGCTTGGCCGTAATGGCTAGTGGTTTCGACGAGCAGTACTTC
.,TRBD2,TRBJ2-7,TRBV18,CASSPPGLAGGSYEQYF,TGTGCCAGCTCACCCCCCGGACTAGCGGGGGGGTCCTACGAGCAGTACTTC
few,.,TRBJ1-5,TRBV4-1,CASSQDSGAEGYQPQHF,TGCGCCAGCAGCCAAGATTCAGGGGCGGAGGGCTATCAGCCCCAGCATTTT
many,.,TRBJ1-3,TRBV6-1,CASSARKEASGNTIYF,TGTGCCAGCAGTGCCCGAAAAGAGGCATCTGGAAACACCATATATTTT
few,.,TRBJ1-1,TRBV14,CASRPYWNTEAFF,TGTGCCAGCAGACCTTACTGGAACACTGAAGCTTTCTTT
.,TRBD1,TRBJ1-4,TRBV5-1,CASSPTGTAPNEKLFF,TGCGCCAGCAGCCCGACGGGGACAGCTCCAAATGAAAAACTGTTTTTT
.,TRBD2,TRBJ2-1,TRBV7-9,CASSWTSGRTNEQFF,TGTGCCAGCAGCTGGACTAGCGGGAGAACGAATGAGCAGTTCTTC
.,TRBD1,TRBJ2-7,TRBV6-5,CASQRDRVSYEQYF,TGTGCCAGCCAGCGGGACAGGGTCTCCTACGAGCAGTACTTC
.,TRBD2,TRBJ2-1,TRBV11-3,CASSQGTGSGSSDEQFF,TGTGCCAGCAGCCAGGGGACGGGTAGCGGGAGTTCCGATGAGCAGTTCTTC
.,TRBD2,TRBJ2-4,TRBV7-2,CASSLGPSGGLYF,TGTGCCAGCAGCTTAGGCCCTAGCGGGGGCCTCTACTTC
.,TRBD1,TRBJ1-2,TRBV7-2,CASSSATGGYGYTF,TGTGCCAGCAGCTCCGCGACAGGGGGTTATGGCTACACCTTC
.,TRBD1,TRBJ2-7,TRBV7-2,CASSYRTGSEQYF,TGTGCCAGCAGCTACAGGACAGGGAGCGAGCAGTACTTC
.,.,TRBJ2-3,TRBV2,CASSSSGASTDTQYF,TGTGCCAGCAGCTCCTCCGGGGCCAGCACAGATACGCAGTATTTT
.,TRBD1,TRBJ1-2,TRBV5-1,CASSSGQGANYGYTF,TGCGCCAGCAGCTCCGGACAGGGTGCTAACTATGGCTACACCTTC
.,.,TRBJ2-6,TRBV6-1,CASSEGAAGANVLTF,TGTGCCAGCAGTGAGGGGGCAGCGGGGGCCAACGTCCTGACTTTC
.,.,TRBJ2-7,TRBV7-2,CASSPYSGGVSYEQYF,TGTGCCAGCAGCCCATACTCGGGCGGGGTCTCCTACGAGCAGTACTTC
once,.,TRBJ1-5,TRBV25-1,CASRTSGQPQHF,TGTGCCAGCAGAACCAGCGGTCAGCCCCAGCATTTT
.,TRBD2,TRBJ2-2,TRBV9,CASSVSAGNVPGELFF,TGTGCCAGCAGCGTTTCAGCGGGAAATGTCCCCGGGGAGCTGTTTTTT
.,TRBD1,TRBJ2-7,TRBV4-1,CASSLRPGQRYEQYF,TGCGCCAGCAGCCTCCGACCGGGACAGAGATACGAGCAGTACTTC
.,.,TRBJ1-5,TRBV5-1,CASSLAGLSNQPQHF,TGCGCCAGCAGCTTGGCAGGACTCAGCAATCAGCCCCAGCATTTT
.,.,TRBJ2-3,TRBV7-2,CASSLAWNSGTDTQYF,TGTGCCAGCAGCTTAGCGTGGAATAGCGGCACAGATACGCAGTATTTT
.,.,TRBJ1-2,TRBV6-1,CASSEDGFYGYTF,TGTGCCAGCAGTGAAGACGGATTCTATGGCTACACCTTC
.,TRBD2,TRBJ2-3,TRBV18,CASSQSSGTDTQYF,TGTGCCAGCTCACAGTCTAGCGGGACAGATACGCAGTATTTT
.,TRBD2,TRBJ2-7,TRBV4-1,CASSPQMLAAYEQYF,TGCGCCAGCAGCCCCCAAATGCTAGCGGCCTACGAGCAGTACTTC
once,TRBD1,TRBJ2-7,TRBV28,CASSNNAKDRDEQYF,TGTGCCAGCAGCAACAACGCTAAAGACAGGGACGAGCAGTACTTC
.,TRBD1,TRBJ1-3,TRBV28,CASRQTRDSSGNTIYF,TGTGCCAGCAGACAAACCCGGGACAGCTCTGGAAACACCATATATTTT
.,.,TRBJ1-1,TRBV7-8,CASSSPTGRNTEAFF,TGTGCCAGCAGCTCGCCTACAGGGAGAAACACTGAAGCTTTCTTT
.,TRBD2,TRBJ2-3,TRBV5-1,CASSSGGADTQYF,TGCGCCAGCAGCAGTGGGGGGGCAGATACGCAGTATTTT
.,TRBD1,TRBJ1-1,TRBV27,CASSLLTGGETEAFF,TGTGCCAGCAGTCTTCTCACAGGGGGCGAGACTGAAGCTTTCTTT
once,.,TRBJ1-3,TRBV18,CAKKWGIPSSGNTIYF,TGTGCAAAAAAGTGGGGGATCCCCAGCTCTGGAAACACCATATATTTT
.,.,TRBJ1-1,TRBV5-6,CASSRTLTEAFF,TGTGCCAGCAGCCGGACGTTGACTGAAGCTTTCTTT
.,.,TRBJ2-2,TRBV4-1,CASSQERTGELFF,TGCGCCAGCAGCCAAGAGAGGACCGGGGAGCTGTTTTTT
.,.,TRBJ2-1,TRBV7-2,CASSLERGNEQFF,TGTGCCAGCAGCTTAGAAAGGGGTAATGAGCAGTTCTTC
.,TRBD1,TRBJ2-7,TRBV18,CASSTQTGYEQYF,TGTGCCAGCTCAACCCAGACAGGGTACGAGCAGTACTTC
few,TRBD1,TRBJ2-6,TRBV28,CASSRDRGFSPGANVLTF,TGTGCCAGCAGTAGAGACAGGGGGTTTTCTCCTGGGGCCAACGTCCTGACTTTC
.,TRBD1,TRBJ1-1,TRBV5-8,CASSLDRDTEAFF,TGTGCCAGCAGCCTGGACAGGGACACTGAAGCTTTCTTT
.,.,TRBJ2-1,TRBV5-1,CASSLDLGFGVEQFF,TGCGCCAGCAGCTTGGATCTGGGGTTTGGGGTTGAGCAGTTCTTC
few,.,TRBJ1-1,TRBV2,CASTISGRNTEAFF,TGTGCCAGCACTATTTCGGGTAGGAACACTGAAGCTTTCTTT